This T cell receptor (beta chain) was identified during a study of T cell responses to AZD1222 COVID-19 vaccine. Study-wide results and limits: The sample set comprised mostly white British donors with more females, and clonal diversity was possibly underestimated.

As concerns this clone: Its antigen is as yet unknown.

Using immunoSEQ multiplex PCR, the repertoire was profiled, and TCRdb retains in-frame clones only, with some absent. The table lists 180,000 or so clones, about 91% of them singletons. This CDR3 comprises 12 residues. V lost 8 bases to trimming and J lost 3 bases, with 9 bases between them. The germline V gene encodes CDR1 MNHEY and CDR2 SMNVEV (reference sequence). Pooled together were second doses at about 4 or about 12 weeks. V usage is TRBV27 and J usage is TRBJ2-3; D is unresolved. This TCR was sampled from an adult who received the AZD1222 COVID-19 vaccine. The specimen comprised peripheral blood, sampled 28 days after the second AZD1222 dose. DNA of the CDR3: TGTGCCAGCGGGGTGGGAACAGATACGCAGTATTTT. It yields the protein CASGVGTDTQYF.